Included here is one T cell receptor (beta chain) sequence, with context. Its antigen remains unidentified. Sequenced by immunoSEQ multiplex PCR; TCRdb stores in-frame clones only, minus some. The sample lists about 17,000 clones; about 80% were seen once. Every patient experienced relapse after autologous stem cell transplantation, and brentuximab vedotin exposure varied. The data derive from a study of PD-1 blockade in classical Hodgkin lymphoma. Across the study: The study gave patients nivolumab 3 mg/kg intravenously every 2 weeks.

Study outcomes and limitations: There was a significant rise in CD4+ TCR diversity by C4D1, with no such rise for CD8+.

V lost 7 bases to trimming and J lost 0 bases, with 7 bases between them. The CDR3 spans 14 residues. Germline-derived CDR1 and CDR2 are LNHDA and SQIVND (reference sequence). The sequence derives from a human donor with classical Hodgkin lymphoma. Specimen: peripheral blood mononuclear cells (PBMCs), collected at baseline. The V call is TRBV19, the J call TRBJ2-6, with D tentatively TRBD1 (5 bases). The CDR3 region has the DNA TGTGCCAGTAAAGACAGCTCTGGGGCCAACGTCCTGACTTTC. Encoded protein: CASKDSSGANVLTF.